Reported below is one T cell receptor (beta chain). Clones were read by immunoSEQ multiplex PCR, and TCRdb kept only the in-frame ones, dropping some. The data show roughly 50,000 clones, 75% to 90% seen once. J was trimmed by 0 bases and V by 3 bases; bases with no gene match: 7. This CDR3 region has 16 residues. Looked up from germline, CDR1 is KGHSH and CDR2 is LQKENI. This specimen belongs to a study of OX40 agonist ivuxolimab in advanced cancers. Turning to the study itself: Patients undergoing dose escalation presented with hepatocellular carcinoma, melanoma, renal cell or head and neck cancer.

V gene TRBV18 combines with J gene TRBJ1-1, with TRBD1 identical over 7 bases. This specimen consisted of CD4+ or CD8+ T cells sorted from blood, obtained in a trial of the OX40 agonist ivuxolimab. This receptor was obtained from an adult with an advanced solid tumor such as melanoma, head and neck, liver or kidney cancer. DNA for the CDR3: TGTGCCAGCTCACCGGGGACAGACCCTATGAACACTGAAGCTTTCTTT. It yields the protein CASSPGTDPMNTEAFF.